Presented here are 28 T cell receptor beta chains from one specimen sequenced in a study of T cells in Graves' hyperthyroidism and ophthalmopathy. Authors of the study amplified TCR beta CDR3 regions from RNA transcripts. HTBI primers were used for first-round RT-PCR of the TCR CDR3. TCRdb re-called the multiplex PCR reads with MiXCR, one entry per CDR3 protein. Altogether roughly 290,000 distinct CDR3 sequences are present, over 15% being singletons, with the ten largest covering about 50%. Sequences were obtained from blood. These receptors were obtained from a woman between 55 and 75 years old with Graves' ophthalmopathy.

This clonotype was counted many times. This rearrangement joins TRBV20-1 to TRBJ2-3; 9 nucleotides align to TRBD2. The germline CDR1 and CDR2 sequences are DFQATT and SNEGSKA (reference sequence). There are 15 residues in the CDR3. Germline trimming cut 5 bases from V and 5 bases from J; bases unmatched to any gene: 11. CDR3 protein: CSAYSGTSQGDTQYF. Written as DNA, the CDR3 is TGCAGTGCTTACTCCGGGACTAGCCAGGGAGATACGCAGTATTTT.

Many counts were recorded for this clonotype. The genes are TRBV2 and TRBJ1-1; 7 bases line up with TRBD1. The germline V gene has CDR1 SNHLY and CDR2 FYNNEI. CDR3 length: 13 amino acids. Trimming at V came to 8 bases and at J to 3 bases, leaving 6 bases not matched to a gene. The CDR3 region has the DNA TGTGCCAGCCTCGACAGGGAAGACACTGAAGCTTTCTTT. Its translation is CASLDREDTEAFF. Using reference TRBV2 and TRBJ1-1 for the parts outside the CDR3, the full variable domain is EPEVTQTPSHQVTQMGQEVILRCVPISNHLYFYWYRQILGQKVEFLVSFYNNEISEKSEIFDDQFSVERPDGSNFTLKIRSTKLEDSAMYFCASLDREDTEAFFGQGTRLTVV.

CDR3: CASSLGGAQIYGYTF. CDR3 DNA: TGTGCCAGCAGCTTAGGCGGCGCGCAGATCTATGGCTACACCTTC. The chain is built from TRBV7-8 and TRBJ1-2; no reliable D call. Germline V CDR1 and CDR2: SGHVS, FQNEAQ. Trimming took 1 base from V and 4 from J, leaving 13 bases between them. This CDR3 is 15 amino acids long.

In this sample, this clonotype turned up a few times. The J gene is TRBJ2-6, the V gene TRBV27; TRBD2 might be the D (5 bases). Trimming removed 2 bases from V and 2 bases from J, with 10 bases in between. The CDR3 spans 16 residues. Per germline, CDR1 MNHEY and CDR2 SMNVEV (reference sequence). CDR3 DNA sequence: TGTGCCAGCAGTTTAGAGGGAATAGCTGGGGCCAACGTCCTGACTTTC. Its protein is CASSLEGIAGANVLTF. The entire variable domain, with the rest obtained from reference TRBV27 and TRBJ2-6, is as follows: EAQVTQNPRYLITVTGKKLTVTCSQNMNHEYMSWYRQDPGLGLRQIYYSMNVEVTDKGDVPEGYKVSRKEKRNFPLILESPSPNQTSLYFCASSLEGIAGANVLTFGAGSRLTVL.

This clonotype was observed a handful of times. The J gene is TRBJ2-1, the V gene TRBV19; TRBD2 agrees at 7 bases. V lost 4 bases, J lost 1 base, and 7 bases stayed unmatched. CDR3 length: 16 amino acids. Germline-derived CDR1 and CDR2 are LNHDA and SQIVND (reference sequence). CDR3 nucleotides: TGTGCCAGTAGTACTCTAGCGGCCACTTCCTACAATGAGCAGTTCTTC. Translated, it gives CASSTLAATSYNEQFF.

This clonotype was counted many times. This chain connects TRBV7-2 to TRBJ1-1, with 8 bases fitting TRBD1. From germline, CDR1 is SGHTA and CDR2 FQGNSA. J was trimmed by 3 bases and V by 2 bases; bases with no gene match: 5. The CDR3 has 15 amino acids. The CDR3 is CASSLQGAGDTEAFF. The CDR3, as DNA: TGTGCCAGCAGCTTACAGGGGGCCGGGGACACTGAAGCTTTCTTT.

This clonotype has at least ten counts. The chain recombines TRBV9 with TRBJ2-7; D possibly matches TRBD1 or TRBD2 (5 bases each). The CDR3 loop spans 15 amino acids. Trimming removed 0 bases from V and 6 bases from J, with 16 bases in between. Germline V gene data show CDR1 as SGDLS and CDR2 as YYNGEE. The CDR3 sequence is CASSVESGWGSEQYF. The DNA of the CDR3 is TGTGCCAGCAGCGTAGAATCAGGGTGGGGGAGCGAGCAGTACTTC.

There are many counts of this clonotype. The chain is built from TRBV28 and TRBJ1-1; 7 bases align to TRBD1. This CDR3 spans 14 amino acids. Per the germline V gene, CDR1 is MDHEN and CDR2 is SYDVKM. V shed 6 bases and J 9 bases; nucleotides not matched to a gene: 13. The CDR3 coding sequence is TGTGCCAGCAGGCCCACACCGGGGACAGCAAAAGCTTTCTTT. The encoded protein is CASRPTPGTAKAFF.

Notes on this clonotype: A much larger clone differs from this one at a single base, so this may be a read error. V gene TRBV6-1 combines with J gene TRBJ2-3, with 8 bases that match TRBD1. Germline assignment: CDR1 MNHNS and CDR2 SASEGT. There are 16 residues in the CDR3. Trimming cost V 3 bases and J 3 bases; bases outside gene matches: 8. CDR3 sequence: CASSDVPRTGTDTQYF. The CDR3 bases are TGTGCCAGCAGTGATGTTCCCCGGACAGGGACAGATACGCAGTATTTT.

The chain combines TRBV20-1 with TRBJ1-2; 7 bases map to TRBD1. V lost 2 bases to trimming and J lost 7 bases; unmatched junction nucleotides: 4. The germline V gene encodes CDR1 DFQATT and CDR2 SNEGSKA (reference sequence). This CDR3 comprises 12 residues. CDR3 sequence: CSARRRQGGYTF. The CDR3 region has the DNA TGCAGTGCTAGACGCCGACAGGGTGGCTACACCTTC.

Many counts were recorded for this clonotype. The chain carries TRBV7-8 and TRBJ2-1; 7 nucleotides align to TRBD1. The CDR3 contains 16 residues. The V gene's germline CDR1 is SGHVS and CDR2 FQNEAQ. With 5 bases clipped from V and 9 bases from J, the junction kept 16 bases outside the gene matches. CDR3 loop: CASSPETGQRVGEQFF. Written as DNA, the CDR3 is TGTGCCAGCAGCCCAGAGACGGGACAGAGAGTTGGTGAGCAGTTCTTC.

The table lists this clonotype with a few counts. The CDR3 protein is CSASLGAGGAGYEQYF. The CDR3 nucleotides read TGCAGTGCTAGCTTGGGGGCGGGGGGCGCAGGGTACGAGCAGTACTTC. The chain is built from TRBV20-1 and TRBJ2-7; 8 nucleotides line up with TRBD2. The germline V gene encodes CDR1 DFQATT and CDR2 SNEGSKA (reference sequence). V shed 3 bases and J 4 bases; nucleotides not matched to a gene: 14. The CDR3 consists of 16 residues.

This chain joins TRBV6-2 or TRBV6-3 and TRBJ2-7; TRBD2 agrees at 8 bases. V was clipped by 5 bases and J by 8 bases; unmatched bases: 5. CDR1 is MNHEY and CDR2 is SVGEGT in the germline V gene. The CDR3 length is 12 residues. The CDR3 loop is CASSPSGSKQYF. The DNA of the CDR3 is TGTGCCAGCAGTCCTAGCGGGTCCAAGCAGTACTTC.

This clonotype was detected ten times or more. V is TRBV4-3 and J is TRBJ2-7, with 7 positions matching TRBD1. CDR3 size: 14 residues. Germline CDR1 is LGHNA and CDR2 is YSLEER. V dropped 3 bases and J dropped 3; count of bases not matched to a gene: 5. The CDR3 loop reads CASSQETGVYEQYF. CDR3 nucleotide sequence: TGCGCCAGCAGCCAGGAAACAGGGGTCTACGAGCAGTACTTC.

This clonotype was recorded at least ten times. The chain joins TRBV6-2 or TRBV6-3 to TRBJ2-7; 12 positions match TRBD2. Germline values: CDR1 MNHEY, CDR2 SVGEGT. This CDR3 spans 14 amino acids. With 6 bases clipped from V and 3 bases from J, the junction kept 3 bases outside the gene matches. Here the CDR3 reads CASREGLAGYEQYF. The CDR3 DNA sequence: TGTGCCAGCAGAGAGGGACTAGCGGGCTACGAGCAGTACTTC.

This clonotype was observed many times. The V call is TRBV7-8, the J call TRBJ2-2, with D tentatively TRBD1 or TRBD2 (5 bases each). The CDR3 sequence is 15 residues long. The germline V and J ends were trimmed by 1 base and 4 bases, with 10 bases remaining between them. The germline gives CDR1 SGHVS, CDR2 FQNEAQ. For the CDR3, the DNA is TGTGCCAGCAGCTTAGATACCGGGGCCACCGGGGAGCTGTTTTTT. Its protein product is CASSLDTGATGELFF.

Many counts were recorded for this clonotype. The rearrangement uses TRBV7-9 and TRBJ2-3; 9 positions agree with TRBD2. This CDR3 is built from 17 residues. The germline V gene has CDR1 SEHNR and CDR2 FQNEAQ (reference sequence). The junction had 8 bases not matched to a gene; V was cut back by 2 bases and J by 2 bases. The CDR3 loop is CASSLRLTSGITDTQYF. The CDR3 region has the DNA TGTGCCAGCAGCTTACGTTTGACTAGCGGTATCACAGATACGCAGTATTTT.

CDR3: CASSQPAAGPGTENEKLFF. Written as DNA, the CDR3 is TGCGCCAGCAGCCAACCGGCCGCTGGTCCCGGGACAGAGAATGAAAAACTGTTTTTT. The chain uses TRBV4-1 and TRBJ1-4, with 7 bases lining up with TRBD1. V lost 2 bases, J lost 5 bases, and 17 bases stayed unmatched. From germline, CDR1 is MGHRA and CDR2 YSYEKL. There are 19 residues in the CDR3.

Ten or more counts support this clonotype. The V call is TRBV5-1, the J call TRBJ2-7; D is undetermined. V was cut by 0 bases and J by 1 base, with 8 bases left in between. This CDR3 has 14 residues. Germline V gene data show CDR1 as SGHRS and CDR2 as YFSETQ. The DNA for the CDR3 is TGCGCCAGCAGCTTGGAAGCCGCATCCTACGAGCAGTACTTC. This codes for CASSLEAASYEQYF.

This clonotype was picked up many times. The CDR3 here is CASSSYGVSNQPQHF. DNA for the CDR3: TGTGCCAGCAGCTCGTACGGGGTTAGCAATCAGCCCCAGCATTTT. J is TRBJ1-5 and V is TRBV7-2; D is unresolved. CDR1 and CDR2 (germline): SGHTA, FQGNSA. This CDR3 comprises 15 residues. The V end lost 4 bases, the J end lost 0 bases, and 10 bases lay between the germline ends. Combining the CDR3 with reference TRBV7-2 and TRBJ1-5 gives the whole variable domain GAGVSQSPSNKVTEKGKDVELRCDPISGHTALYWYRQSLGQGLEFLIYFQGNSAPDKSGLPSDRFSAERTGGSVSTLTIQRTQQEDSAVYLCASSSYGVSNQPQHFGDGTRLSIL.

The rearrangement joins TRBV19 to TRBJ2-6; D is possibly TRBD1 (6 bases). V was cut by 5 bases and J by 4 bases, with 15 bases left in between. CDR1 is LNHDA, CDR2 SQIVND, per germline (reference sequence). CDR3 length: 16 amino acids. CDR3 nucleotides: TGTGCCAGTAGTCCCGGGACAAGGACCGGGGCCAACGTCCTGACTTTC. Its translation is CASSPGTRTGANVLTF.

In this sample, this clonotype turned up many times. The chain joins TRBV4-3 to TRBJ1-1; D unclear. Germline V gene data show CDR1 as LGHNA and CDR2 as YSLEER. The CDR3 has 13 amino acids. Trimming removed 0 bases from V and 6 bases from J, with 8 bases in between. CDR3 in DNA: TGCGCCAGCAGCCAAGAGAGAGGGCCTGAAGCTTTCTTT. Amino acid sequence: CASSQERGPEAFF.

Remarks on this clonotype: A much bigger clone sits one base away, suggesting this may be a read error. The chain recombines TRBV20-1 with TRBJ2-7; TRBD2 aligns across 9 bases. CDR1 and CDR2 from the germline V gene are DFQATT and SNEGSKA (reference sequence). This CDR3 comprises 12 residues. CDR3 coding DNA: TGCAGTTCTAGCGGGGACAGCTACGAGCAGTACTTC. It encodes CSSSGDSYEQYF.

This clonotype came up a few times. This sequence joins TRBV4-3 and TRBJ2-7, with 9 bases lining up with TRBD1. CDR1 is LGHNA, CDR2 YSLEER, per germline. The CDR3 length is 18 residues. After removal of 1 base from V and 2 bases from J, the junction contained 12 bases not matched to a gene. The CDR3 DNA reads TGCGCCAGCAGCCAAGTCGTTGACAGGGGGGAAATCACCTACGAGCAGTACTTC. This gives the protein CASSQVVDRGEITYEQYF.

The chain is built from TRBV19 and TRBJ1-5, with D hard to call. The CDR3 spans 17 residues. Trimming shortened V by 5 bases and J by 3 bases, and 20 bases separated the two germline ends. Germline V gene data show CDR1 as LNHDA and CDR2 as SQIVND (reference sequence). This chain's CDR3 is CASSPSLGRKINQPQHF. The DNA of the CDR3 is TGTGCCAGTAGTCCCTCCCTCGGGAGGAAAATCAATCAGCCCCAGCATTTT.

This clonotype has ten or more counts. The CDR3 protein is CASSQERGDKLFF. For the CDR3, the DNA is TGCGCCAGCAGCCAAGAAAGGGGGGATAAACTGTTTTTT. The genes are TRBV4-3 and TRBJ1-4, with D perhaps matching TRBD1 (6 bases). Germline V CDR1 and CDR2: LGHNA, YSLEER. The CDR3 spans 13 residues. V shed 0 bases and J shed 11 bases, with 10 bases lying between them.

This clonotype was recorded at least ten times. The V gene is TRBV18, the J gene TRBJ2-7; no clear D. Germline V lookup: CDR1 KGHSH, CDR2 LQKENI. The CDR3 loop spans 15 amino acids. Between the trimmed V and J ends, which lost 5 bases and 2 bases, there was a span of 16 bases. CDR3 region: CASSSRLKPAYEQYF. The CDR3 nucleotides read TGTGCCAGCTCATCTAGACTCAAACCAGCCTACGAGCAGTACTTC.

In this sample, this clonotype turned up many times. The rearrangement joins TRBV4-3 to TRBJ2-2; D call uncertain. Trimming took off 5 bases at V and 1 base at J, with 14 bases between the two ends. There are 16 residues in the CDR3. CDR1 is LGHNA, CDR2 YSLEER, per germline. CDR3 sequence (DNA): TGCGCCAGCAGCGAAAGAAGGGCGGTGAACACCGGGGAGCTGTTTTTT. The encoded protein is CASSERRAVNTGELFF.